Here is one T cell receptor beta chain with its context. What it binds is unknown. This specimen comes from a study of beta chain features in type 1 diabetes. Across the study: The patient and healthy donor groups were comparable for age, gender and cell yields. Whole-study results and caveats: Among patients, naive, central memory and Treg TCRB repertoires appeared more similar than among healthy donors. Fewer junction insertions and more nucleotide deletions appeared in type 1 diabetes patients.

This CDR3 is 16 amino acids long. In germline, CDR1 is GTSNPN, CDR2 SVGIG (reference sequence). V shed 0 bases and J shed 3 bases, with 14 bases lying between them. Expressed TCRB transcripts were sequenced because the entire RNA isolate underwent reverse transcription. TCRdb's copy holds only in-frame clones and misses some; the assay was immunoSEQ multiplex PCR. The table includes about 450,000 clones, about an eighth detected once. On average, the one heparinised blood draw given by each donor was approximately 100 mL. The source of this sequence is a woman aged 18-35 years in good health. The gene calls are TRBV30 and TRBJ2-2; D tentatively fits TRBD1 or TRBD2 (5 bases each). Sequencing was carried out using naive CD4+ T cells from blood. The DNA for the CDR3 is TGTGCCTGGAGTGTCCTGCCTAGCAGGGACACCGGGGAGCTGTTTTTT. This translates into CAWSVLPSRDTGELFF.